This is a list of T cell receptor beta chains from one sample in a study of CD8+CD57+ T cells in acquired aplastic anemia. One entry per CDR3 protein results from TCRdb running MiXCR on the reads. Here the sample spans 300,000 or so distinct CDR3 sequences, roughly 59% being singletons. The sample taken for sequencing was sorted CD4+, CD8+, or CD8+CD57+ T cells (not recorded which) from PBMCs. Receptors originate from a human donor with aplastic anemia. Each CDR3 is given with its conserved first and last residue. D genes are given only for firm matches. A clone size is listed for some rows: how often the clone was seen (once, few, many), or a class if it is expanded.

d_call,j_call,clone_size,v_call,cdr3_nt,cdr3_aa
NA,TRBJ1-2,NA,TRBV20-1,TGCAGTGCTCTACGCGGGGGTGACTATGGCTACACCTTC,CSALRGGDYGYTF
TRBD1,TRBJ2-7,NA,TRBV9,TGTGCCAGCAGCGTAGAGCTAGGGGGCGCGGTAGACGAGCAGTACTTC,CASSVELGGAVDEQYF
TRBD1,TRBJ2-7,many,TRBV18,TGTGCCAGCTCGCTACAGGACGGGACAGCCTCCTACGAGCAGTACTTC,CASSLQDGTASYEQYF
TRBD1,TRBJ1-1,many,TRBV6-5,TGTGCCAGCAGTTACTCGGGCAGGGGGCGGAGAACTGAAGCTTTCTTT,CASSYSGRGRRTEAFF
NA,TRBJ2-1,NA,TRBV24-1,TGTGCCACCAGTGATCCCGTAACAGGGTTCGATGAGCAGTTCTTC,CATSDPVTGFDEQFF
TRBD2,TRBJ2-3,many,TRBV7-3,TGTGCCAGCAGCTTAAATGCGGGAGTTGTAACAGATACGCAGTATTTT,CASSLNAGVVTDTQYF
TRBD1,TRBJ1-6,few,TRBV19,TGTGCCAGTAGAGACAGGGGATCCTATAATTCACCCCTCCACTTT,CASRDRGSYNSPLHF
NA,TRBJ2-3,many,TRBV6-1,TGTGCCAGCCGGTCGGGACACTTCACAGATACGCAGTATTTT,CASRSGHFTDTQYF
NA,TRBJ2-3,NA,TRBV24-1,TGTGCCACCAGTGTCTCAGAGGGTGGAAAGCGGTATTTT,CATSVSEGGKRYF
NA,TRBJ1-1,many,TRBV18,TGTGCCAGCTCAGCCGACAGCCGGACTGAAGCTTTCTTT,CASSADSRTEAFF
NA,TRBJ2-1,NA,TRBV7-9,TGTGCCAGCAGCTACCGGGGAACGGAGGTCAATGAGCAGTTCTTC,CASSYRGTEVNEQFF
NA,TRBJ2-3,NA,TRBV25-1,TGTGCCAGCAGTGAGCTTCCTCCTAGCGGCACAGATACGCAGTATTTT,CASSELPPSGTDTQYF
NA,TRBJ2-2,NA,TRBV19,TGTGCCAGTACGGGACCGAACACCGGGGAGCTGTTTTTT,CASTGPNTGELFF
NA,TRBJ2-3,NA,TRBV15,TGTGCCACCAGCAGGACTATCCACATAGGGGGGGGAACAGATACGCAGTATTTT,CATSRTIHIGGGTDTQYF
NA,TRBJ2-1,NA,TRBV5-1,TGTGCCAGCAGCTTGGCACAGGGTGGGTACAATGAGCAGTTCTTC,CASSLAQGGYNEQFF